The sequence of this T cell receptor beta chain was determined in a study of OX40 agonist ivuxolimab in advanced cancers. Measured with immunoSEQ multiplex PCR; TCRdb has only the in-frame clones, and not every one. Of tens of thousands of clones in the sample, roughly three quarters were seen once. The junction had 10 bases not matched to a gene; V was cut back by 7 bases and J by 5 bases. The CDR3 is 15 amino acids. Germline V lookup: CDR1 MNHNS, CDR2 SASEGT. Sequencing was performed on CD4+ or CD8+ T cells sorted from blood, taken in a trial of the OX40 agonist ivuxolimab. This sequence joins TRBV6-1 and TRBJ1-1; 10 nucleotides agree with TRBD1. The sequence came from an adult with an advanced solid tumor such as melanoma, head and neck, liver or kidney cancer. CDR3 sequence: CASNPGQGIWTEAFF. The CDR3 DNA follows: TGTGCCAGCAATCCGGGACAGGGGATTTGGACTGAAGCTTTCTTT.